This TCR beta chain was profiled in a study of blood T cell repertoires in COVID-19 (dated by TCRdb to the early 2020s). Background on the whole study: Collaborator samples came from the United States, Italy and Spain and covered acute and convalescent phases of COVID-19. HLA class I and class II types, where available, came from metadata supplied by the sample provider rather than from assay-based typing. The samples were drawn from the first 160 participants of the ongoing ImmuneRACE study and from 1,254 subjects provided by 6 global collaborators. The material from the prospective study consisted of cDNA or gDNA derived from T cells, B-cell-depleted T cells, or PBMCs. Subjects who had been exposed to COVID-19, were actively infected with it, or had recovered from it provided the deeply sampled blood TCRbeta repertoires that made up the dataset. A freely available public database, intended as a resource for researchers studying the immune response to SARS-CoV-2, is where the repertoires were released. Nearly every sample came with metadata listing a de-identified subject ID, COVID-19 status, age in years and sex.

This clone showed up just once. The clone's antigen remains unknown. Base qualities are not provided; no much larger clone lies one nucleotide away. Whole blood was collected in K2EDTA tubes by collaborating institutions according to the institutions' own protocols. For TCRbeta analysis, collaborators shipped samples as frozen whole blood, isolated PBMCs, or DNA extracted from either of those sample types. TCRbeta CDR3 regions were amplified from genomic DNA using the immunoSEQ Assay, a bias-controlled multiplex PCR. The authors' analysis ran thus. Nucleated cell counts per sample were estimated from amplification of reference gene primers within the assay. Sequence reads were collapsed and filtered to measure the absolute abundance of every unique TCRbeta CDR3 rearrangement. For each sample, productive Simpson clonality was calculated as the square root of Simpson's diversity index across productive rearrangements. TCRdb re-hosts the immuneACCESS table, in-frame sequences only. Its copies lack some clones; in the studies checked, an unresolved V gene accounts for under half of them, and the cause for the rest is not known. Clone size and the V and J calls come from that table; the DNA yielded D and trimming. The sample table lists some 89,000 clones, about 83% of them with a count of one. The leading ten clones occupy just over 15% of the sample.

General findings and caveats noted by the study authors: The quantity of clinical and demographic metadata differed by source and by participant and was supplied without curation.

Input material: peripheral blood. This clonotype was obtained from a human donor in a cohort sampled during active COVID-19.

The bases are TGTGCCAGCAGGTTAGGGACAGACCAAGCTTTCTTT. Its coded protein is CASRLGTDQAFF. In this chain, TRBV6-5 is recombined with TRBJ1-1, and TRBD1 matches 7 of the central bases. CDR1 and CDR2 are drawn from the germline V gene: MNHEY, SVGAGI. The CDR3 runs 12 residues from the cysteine to the phenylalanine. Just the 36-base CDR3 DNA is kept, in frame starting at base 1. V is trimmed back by 6 bases and J by 9 bases, and the junction contains 7 bases that no gene match accounts for.